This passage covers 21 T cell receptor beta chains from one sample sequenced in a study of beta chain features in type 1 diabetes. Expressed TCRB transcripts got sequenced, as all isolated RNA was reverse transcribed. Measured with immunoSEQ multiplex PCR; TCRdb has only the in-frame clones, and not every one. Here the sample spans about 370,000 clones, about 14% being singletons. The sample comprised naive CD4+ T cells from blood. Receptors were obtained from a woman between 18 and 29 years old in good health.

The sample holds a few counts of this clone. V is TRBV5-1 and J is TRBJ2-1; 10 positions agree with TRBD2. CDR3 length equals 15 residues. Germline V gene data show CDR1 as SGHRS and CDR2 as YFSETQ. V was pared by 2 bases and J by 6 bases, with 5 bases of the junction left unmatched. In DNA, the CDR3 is TGCGCCAGCAGCTTCGGACTAGCGGAGTCCAATGAGCAGTTCTTC. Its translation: CASSFGLAESNEQFF. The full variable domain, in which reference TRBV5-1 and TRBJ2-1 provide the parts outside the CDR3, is KAGVTQTPRYLIKTRGQQVTLSCSPISGHRSVSWYQQTPGQGLQFLFEYFSETQRNKGNFPGRFSGRQFSNSRSEMNVSTLELGDSALYLCASSFGLAESNEQFFGPGTRLTVL.

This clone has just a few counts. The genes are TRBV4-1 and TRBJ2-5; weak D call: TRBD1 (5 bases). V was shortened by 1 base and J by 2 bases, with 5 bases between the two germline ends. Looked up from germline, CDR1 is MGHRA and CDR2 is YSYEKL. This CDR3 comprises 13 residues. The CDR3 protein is CASSQGQQETQYF. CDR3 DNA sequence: TGCGCCAGCAGCCAAGGACAGCAAGAGACCCAGTACTTC.

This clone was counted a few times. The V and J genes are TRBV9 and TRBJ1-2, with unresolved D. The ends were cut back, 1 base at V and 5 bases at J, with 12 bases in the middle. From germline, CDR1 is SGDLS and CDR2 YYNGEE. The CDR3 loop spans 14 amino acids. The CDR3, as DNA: TGTGCCAGCAGCGTACCAGAAGTGGAGTATGGCTACACCTTC. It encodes CASSVPEVEYGYTF.

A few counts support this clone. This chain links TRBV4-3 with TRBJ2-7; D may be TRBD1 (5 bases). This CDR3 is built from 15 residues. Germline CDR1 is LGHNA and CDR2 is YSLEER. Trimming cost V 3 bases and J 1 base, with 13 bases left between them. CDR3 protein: CASSHHEGASYEQYF. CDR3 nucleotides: TGCGCCAGCAGCCACCATGAAGGGGCTTCCTACGAGCAGTACTTC.

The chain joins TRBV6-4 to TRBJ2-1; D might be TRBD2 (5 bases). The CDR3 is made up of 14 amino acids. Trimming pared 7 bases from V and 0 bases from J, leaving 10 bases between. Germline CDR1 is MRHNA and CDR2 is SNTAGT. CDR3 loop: CASKRDSSYNEQFF. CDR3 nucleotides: TGTGCCAGCAAACGGGATAGCTCCTACAATGAGCAGTTCTTC.

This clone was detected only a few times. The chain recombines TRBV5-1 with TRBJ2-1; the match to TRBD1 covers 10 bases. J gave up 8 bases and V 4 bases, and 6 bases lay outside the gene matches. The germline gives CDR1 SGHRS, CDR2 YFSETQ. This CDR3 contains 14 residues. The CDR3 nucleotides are TGCGCCAGCAGCGCCGGGACAGGGGAACATGAGCAGTTCTTC. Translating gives CASSAGTGEHEQFF.

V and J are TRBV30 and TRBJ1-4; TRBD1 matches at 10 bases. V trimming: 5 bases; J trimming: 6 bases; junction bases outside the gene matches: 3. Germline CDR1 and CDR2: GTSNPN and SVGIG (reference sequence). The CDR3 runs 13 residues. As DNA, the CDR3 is TGTGCCTGGTCTGGACAGGGGGATGAAAAACTGTTTTTT. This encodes CAWSGQGDEKLFF.

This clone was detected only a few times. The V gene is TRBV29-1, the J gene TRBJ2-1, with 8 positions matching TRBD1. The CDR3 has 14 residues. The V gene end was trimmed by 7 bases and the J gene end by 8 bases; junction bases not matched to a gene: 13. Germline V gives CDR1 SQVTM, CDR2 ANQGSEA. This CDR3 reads CSAEGDRGQDEQFF. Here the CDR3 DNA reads TGCAGCGCCGAAGGTGACAGGGGCCAGGATGAGCAGTTCTTC.

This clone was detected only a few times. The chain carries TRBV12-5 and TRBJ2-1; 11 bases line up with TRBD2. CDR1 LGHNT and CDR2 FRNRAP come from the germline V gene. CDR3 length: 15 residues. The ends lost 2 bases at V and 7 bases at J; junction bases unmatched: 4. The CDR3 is CASGLTSGRWNEQFF. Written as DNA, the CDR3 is TGTGCTAGTGGTTTGACTAGCGGGAGATGGAATGAGCAGTTCTTC. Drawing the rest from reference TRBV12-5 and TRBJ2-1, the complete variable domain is DARVTQTPRHKVTEMGQEVTMRCQPILGHNTVFWYRQTMMQGLELLAYFRNRAPLDDSGMPKDRFSAEMPDATLATLKIQPSEPRDSAVYFCASGLTSGRWNEQFFGPGTRLTVL.

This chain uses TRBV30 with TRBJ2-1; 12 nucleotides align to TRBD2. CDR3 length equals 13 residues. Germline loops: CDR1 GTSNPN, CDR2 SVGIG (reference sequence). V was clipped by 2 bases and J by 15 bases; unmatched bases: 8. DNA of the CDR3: TGTGCCTGGAGTTCGCTAGCGGGAGGGCCTCGGTTCTTC. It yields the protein CAWSSLAGGPRFF.

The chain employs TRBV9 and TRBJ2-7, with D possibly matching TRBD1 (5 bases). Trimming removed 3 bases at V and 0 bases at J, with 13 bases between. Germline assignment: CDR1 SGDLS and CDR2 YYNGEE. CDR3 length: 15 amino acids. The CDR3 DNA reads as TGTGCCAGCAGCGCCGGACACGCGAGCTCCTACGAGCAGTACTTC. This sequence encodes CASSAGHASSYEQYF.

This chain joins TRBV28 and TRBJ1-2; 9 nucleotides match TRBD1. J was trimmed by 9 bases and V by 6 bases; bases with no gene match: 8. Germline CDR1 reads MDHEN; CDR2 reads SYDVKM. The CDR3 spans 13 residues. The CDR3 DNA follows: TGTGCCAGCAGCCTCGGACAGGGGAGAAGCTACACCTTC. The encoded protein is CASSLGQGRSYTF.

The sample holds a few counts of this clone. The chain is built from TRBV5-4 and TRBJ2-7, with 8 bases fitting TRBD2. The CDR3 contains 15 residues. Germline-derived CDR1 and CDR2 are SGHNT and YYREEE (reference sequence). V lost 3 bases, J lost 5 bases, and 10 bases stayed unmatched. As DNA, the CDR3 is TGTGCCAGCAGCTCGAACGGGAGGGGTAGCAACGAGCAGTACTTC. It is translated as CASSSNGRGSNEQYF.

CDR3 loop: CASSRNQWGPEAFF. Written as DNA, the CDR3 is TGTGCCAGCAGTCGCAACCAATGGGGCCCTGAAGCTTTCTTT. The chain links TRBV7-9 to TRBJ1-1; possible D gene TRBD1, 5 bases. The CDR3 extends over 14 amino acids. V lost 6 bases and J 6 bases, leaving 17 bases between the germline ends. The germline V gene encodes CDR1 SEHNR and CDR2 FQNEAQ (reference sequence).

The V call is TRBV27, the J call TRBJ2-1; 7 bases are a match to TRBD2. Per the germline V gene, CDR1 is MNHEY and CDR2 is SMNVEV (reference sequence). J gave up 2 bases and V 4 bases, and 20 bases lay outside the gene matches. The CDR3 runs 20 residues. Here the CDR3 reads CASSSIVGGRRDSTYNEQFF. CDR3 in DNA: TGTGCCAGCAGTTCAATTGTGGGGGGGAGGCGGGATTCCACCTACAATGAGCAGTTCTTC.

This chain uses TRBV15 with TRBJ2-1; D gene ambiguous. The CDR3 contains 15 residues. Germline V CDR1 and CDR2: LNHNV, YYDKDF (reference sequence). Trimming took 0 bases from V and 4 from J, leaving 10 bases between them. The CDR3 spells CATSRDNSRYNEQFF. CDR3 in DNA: TGTGCCACCAGCAGAGATAATAGCCGGTACAATGAGCAGTTCTTC.

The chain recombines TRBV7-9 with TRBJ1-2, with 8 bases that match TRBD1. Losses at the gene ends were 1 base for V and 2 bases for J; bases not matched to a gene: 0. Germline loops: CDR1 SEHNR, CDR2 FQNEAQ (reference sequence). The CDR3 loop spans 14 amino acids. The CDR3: CASSLGTGNYGYTF. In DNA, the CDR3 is TGTGCCAGCAGCTTAGGGACAGGGAACTATGGCTACACCTTC.

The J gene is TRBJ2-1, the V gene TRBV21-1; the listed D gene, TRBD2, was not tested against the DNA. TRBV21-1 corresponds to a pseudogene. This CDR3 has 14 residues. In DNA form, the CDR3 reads TGTGCCACCCCATTGATTAGATCTCCTAATGAGCAGTTCTTC. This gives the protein CATPLIRSPNEQFF.

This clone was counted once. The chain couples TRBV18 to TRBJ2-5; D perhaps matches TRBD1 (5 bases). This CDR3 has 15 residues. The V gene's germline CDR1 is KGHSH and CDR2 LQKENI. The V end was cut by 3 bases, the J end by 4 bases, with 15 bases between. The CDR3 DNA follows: TGTGCCAGCTCACCCCCCTTGGGGCGCGGAGAGACCCAGTACTTC. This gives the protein CASSPPLGRGETQYF.

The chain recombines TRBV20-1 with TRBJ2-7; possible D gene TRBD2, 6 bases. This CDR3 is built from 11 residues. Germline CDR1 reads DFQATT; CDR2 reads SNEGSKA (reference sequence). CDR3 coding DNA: TGCAGCGGCAGGGACTGGTACGAGCAGTACTTC. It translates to CSGRDWYEQYF.

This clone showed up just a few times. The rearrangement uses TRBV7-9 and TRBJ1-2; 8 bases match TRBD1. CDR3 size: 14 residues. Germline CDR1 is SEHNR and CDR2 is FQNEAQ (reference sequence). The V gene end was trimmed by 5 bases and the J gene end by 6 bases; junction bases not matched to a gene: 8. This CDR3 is CASSPRTGQDGYTF. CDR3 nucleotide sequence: TGTGCCAGCAGCCCACGGACAGGGCAGGATGGCTACACCTTC. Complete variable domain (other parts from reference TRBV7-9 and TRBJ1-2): DTGVSQNPRHKITKRGQNVTFRCDPISEHNRLYWYRQTLGQGPEFLTYFQNEAQLEKSRLLSDRFSAERPKGSFSTLEIQRTEQGDSAMYLCASSPRTGQDGYTFGSGTRLTVV.